This T cell receptor (beta chain) is from a study of CD8 T cells in ankylosing spondylitis. Findings of the study overall: In peripheral blood, disease-linked CD8+ clones occurred at relatively low frequencies. Previously reported in reactive arthritis synovial fluid and blood were some of the motif variants.

TCRdb itself ran the 5' RACE reads through MiXCR, one entry per CDR3 protein. The repertoire has around 22,000 distinct CDR3 sequences, over 10% of them found once; the top ten carry under 40%. Worth noting for this clonotype: Its antigen is as yet unknown.

Germline CDR1 and CDR2: SGHAT and FQNNGV. The CDR3 is made up of 12 amino acids. With 5 bases removed from V and 4 bases from J, the gap between germline ends came to 8 bases. What was sequenced was blood. The sequence was obtained from a male donor with ankylosing spondylitis or in good health (not recorded which). The genes are TRBV11-2 and TRBJ2-5; D remains unclear. CDR3 coding DNA: TGTGCCAGCAGCCGACGGCGAGAGACCCAGTACTTC. This codes for CASSRRRETQYF.